Included here is one T cell receptor (beta chain) sequence, with context. Its matching antigen is unknown. V was cut by 6 bases and J by 1 base, with 12 bases left in between. The V gene's germline CDR1 is LGHDT and CDR2 YNNKEL (reference sequence). The CDR3 runs 14 residues. This entry belongs to a study of vaccination effects on CD4 cells after COVID-19. Background on the study: Post-vaccine draws lagged the second dose by a median of 72 days.

ViraFEST expansion of antigen-specific CD4+ T cells with viral peptide pools preceded sequencing. With more than 9 days of culture completed, CD4+ T cells were isolated. Participants got two doses of BNT162b2 or mRNA-1273 vaccine. On day 3 and again on day 7, half the medium was replaced with IL-2 medium. Only in-frame clones appear in the TCRdb table, and some are missing; sequencing was by immunoSEQ multiplex PCR. Of more than 65,000 clones in the sample, around 80% were seen once. General study points: The study, lacking early post-infection timepoints, had few convalescent patients. Clones arising from infection and from vaccination showed marked clonal contraction late after vaccination.

The sample was CD4+ T cells from PBMCs cultured with HCoV-229E spike peptides, taken after COVID-19 vaccination. The chain combines TRBV3-1 (or the pseudogene TRBV3-2) with TRBJ1-1, with a tentative D call TRBD1 (5 bases). This sequence was found in a human donor who received a COVID-19 vaccine. The CDR3 coding sequence is TGTGCCAGCAGTAGAAAGACAGCGAACACTGAAGCTTTCTTT. Translation gives CASSRKTANTEAFF.